This TCR beta chain was documented in a study of T cell responses to AZD1222 COVID-19 vaccine. Study-level results: Vaccine-associated CD4 TCRs spanned spike, dominant at 160-218 and 743-854. Spike-specific TCR breadth and depth were elevated following two AZD1222 doses. Unmutated variant regions are reportedly the target of nearly half of TCRs that are spike-specific.

Libraries were prepared by immunoSEQ multiplex PCR; TCRdb keeps only in-frame clonotypes and omits some of them. The profile shows 150,000 or so clones, around 94% of them singletons. About this clone: Its specificity is unknown.

Second doses at about 4 or about 12 weeks were pooled. The TCR was taken from an adult who received the AZD1222 COVID-19 vaccine. This sample comprised peripheral blood, obtained 28 days after the second AZD1222 dose.

In DNA, the CDR3 is TGTGCCACCGTCCAGGGGCAGGCGCGATCCTACAATGAGCAGTTCTTC. It is translated as CATVQGQARSYNEQFF. The V call is TRBV15, the J call TRBJ2-1, with D possibly TRBD1 on 6 matching bases. Deletions cut 8 bases from V and 1 base from J, with 18 bases between. The CDR3 length is 16 residues. Germline CDR1 is LNHNV and CDR2 is YYDKDF (reference sequence).